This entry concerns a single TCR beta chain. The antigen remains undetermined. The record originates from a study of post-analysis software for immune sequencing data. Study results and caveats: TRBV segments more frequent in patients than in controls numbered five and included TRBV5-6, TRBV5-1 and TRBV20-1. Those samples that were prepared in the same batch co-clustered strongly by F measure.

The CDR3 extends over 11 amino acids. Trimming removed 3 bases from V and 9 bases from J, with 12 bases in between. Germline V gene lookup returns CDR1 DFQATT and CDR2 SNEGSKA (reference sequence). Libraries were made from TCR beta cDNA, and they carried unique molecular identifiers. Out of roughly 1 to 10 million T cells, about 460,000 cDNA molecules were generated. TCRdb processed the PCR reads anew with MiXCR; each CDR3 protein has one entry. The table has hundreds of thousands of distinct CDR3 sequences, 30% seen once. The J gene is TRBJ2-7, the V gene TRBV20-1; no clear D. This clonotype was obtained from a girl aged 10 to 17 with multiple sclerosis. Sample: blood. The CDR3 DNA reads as TGCAGTGCTAGTTTCAGTACAGCGCAGTACTTC. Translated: CSASFSTAQYF.